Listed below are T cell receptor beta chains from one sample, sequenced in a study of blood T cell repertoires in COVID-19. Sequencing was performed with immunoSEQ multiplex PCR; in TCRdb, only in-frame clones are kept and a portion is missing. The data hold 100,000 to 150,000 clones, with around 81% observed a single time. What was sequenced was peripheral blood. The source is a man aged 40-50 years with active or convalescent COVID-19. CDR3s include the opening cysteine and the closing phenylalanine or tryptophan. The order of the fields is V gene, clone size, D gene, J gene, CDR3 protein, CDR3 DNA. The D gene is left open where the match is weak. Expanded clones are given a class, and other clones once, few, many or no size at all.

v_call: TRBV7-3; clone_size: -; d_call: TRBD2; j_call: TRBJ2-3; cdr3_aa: CASSAGLAGSVGQYF; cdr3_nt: TGTGCCAGCAGCGCCGGACTAGCGGGGAGCGTTGGGCAGTATTTT
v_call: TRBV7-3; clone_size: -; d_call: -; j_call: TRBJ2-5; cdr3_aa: CASSLSQAETQYF; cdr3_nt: TGTGCCAGCAGCTTAAGCCAAGCGGAGACCCAGTACTTC
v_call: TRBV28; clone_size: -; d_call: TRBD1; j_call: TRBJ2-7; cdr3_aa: CASSSTDRAPYEQYF; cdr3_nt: TGTGCCAGCAGTTCCACAGACAGGGCCCCCTACGAGCAGTACTTC
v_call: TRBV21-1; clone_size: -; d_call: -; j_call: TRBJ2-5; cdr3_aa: CASSKGCASRETQYF; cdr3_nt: TGTGCCAGCAGCAAAGGTTGCGCATCGAGGGAGACCCAGTACTTC
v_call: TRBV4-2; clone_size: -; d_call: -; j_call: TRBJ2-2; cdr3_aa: CASSQKGGQGGTGELFF; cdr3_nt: TGTGCCAGCAGCCAAAAGGGTGGACAGGGAGGGACCGGGGAGCTGTTTTTT
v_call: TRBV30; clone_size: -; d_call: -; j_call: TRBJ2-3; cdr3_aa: CAWSERSTDTQYF; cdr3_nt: TGTGCCTGGAGTGAGCGGAGCACAGATACGCAGTATTTT
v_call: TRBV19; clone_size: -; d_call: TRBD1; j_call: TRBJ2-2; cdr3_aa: CASSSGQGARTGELFF; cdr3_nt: TGTGCCAGTAGTTCCGGACAGGGGGCGAGAACCGGGGAGCTGTTTTTT
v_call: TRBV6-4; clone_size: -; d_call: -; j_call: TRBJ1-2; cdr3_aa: CASEGQPGPSYTF; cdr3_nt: TGTGCCAGCGAAGGACAGCCCGGGCCGAGCTACACCTTC
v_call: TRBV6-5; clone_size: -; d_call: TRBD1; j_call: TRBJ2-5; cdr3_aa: CASSPTGTVQETQYF; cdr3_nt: TGTGCCAGCAGCCCCACCGGGACAGTACAAGAGACCCAGTACTTC
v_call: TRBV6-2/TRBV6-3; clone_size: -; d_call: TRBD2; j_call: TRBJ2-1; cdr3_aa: CASSLAGNTYNEQFF; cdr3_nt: TGTGCCAGCAGTTTAGCGGGGAACACCTACAATGAGCAGTTCTTC
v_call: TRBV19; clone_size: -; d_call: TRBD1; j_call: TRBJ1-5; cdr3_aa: CASSIQGGNNQPQHF; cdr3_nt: TGTGCCAGTAGTATACAGGGGGGAAACAATCAGCCCCAGCATTTT
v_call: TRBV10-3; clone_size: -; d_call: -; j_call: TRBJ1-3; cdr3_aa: CAISESAESGNTIYF; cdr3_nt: TGTGCCATCAGTGAGTCAGCCGAGTCTGGAAACACCATATATTTT
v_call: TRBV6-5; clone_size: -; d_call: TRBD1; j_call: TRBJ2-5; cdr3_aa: CASSYSGTEETQYF; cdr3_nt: TGTGCCAGCAGTTACTCCGGGACAGAAGAGACCCAGTACTTC
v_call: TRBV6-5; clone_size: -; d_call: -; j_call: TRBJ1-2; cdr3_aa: CASTNSIHRDGYTF; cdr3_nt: TGTGCCAGCACCAACTCAATCCACAGGGATGGCTACACCTTC
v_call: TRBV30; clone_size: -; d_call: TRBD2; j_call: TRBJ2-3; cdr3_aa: CAWSVSLAGDTQYF; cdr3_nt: TGTGCCTGGAGTGTAAGCTTAGCGGGGGATACGCAGTATTTT
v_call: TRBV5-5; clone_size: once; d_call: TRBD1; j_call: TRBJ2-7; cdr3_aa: CASSSPTTGGEQYF; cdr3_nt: TGTGCCAGCAGTTCCCCTACCACAGGGGGCGAGCAGTACTTC
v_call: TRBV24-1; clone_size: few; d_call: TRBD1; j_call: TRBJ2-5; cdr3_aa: CATSDTTGGRETQYF; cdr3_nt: TGTGCCACCAGTGATACGACAGGGGGCCGGGAGACCCAGTACTTC
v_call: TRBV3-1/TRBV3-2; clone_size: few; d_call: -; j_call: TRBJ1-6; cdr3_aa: CASSQGAQNSPLHF; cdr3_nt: TGTGCCAGCAGCCAAGGGGCGCAAAATTCACCCCTCCACTTT
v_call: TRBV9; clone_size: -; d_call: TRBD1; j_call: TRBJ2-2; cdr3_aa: CASSVPTGGYANTGELFF; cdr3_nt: TGTGCCAGCAGCGTCCCGACAGGGGGCTACGCGAACACCGGGGAGCTGTTTTTT
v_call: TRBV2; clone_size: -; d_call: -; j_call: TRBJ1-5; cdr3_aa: CASSGVKRPGSSNQPQHF; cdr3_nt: TGTGCCAGCAGTGGAGTAAAACGTCCAGGGTCTAGCAATCAGCCCCAGCATTTT
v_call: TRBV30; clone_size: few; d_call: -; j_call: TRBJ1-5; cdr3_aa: CAWSDGGYQPQHF; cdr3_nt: TGTGCCTGGAGTGATGGGGGGTATCAGCCCCAGCATTTT
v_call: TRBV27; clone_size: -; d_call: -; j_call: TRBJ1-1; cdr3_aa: CASRTTGLIPEAFF; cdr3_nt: TGTGCCAGCAGAACTACAGGATTAATCCCTGAAGCTTTCTTT
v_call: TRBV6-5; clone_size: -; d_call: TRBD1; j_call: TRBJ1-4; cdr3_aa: CASSRGQLNEKLFF; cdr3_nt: TGTGCCAGCAGTCGGGGACAGCTTAATGAAAAACTGTTTTTT
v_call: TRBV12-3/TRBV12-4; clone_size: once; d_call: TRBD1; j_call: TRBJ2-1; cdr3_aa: CASSSQGYEQFF; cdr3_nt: TGTGCCAGCAGTTCACAGGGGTATGAGCAGTTCTTC
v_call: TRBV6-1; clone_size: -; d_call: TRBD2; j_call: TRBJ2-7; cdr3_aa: CASSERGGRYEQYF; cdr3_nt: TGTGCCAGCAGTGAACGGGGGGGAAGATACGAGCAGTACTTC
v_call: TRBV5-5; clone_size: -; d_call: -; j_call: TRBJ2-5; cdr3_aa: CASSLEGAQYF; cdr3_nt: TGTGCCAGCAGCTTGGAGGGGGCCCAGTACTTC
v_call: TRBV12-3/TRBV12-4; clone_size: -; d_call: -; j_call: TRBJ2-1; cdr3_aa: CASRSTGRDEQFF; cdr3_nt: TGTGCCAGCAGAAGCACAGGGAGGGATGAGCAGTTCTTC
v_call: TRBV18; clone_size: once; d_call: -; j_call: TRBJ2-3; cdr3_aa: CASSPQSGEGYF; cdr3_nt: TGTGCCAGCTCACCACAGTCAGGGGAGGGGTATTTT
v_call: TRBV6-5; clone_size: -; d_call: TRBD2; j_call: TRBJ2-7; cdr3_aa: CASRGTSSVYEQYF; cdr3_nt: TGTGCCAGCAGGGGGACTAGCTCGGTTTACGAGCAGTACTTC
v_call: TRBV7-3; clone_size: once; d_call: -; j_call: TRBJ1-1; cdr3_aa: CASSPSTGGAEAFF; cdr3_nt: TGTGCCAGCAGCCCTTCGACAGGCGGCGCTGAAGCTTTCTTT
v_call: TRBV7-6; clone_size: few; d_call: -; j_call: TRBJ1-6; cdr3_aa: CASSTFNSPLHF; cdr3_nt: TGTGCCAGCAGTACTTTTAATTCACCCCTCCACTTT
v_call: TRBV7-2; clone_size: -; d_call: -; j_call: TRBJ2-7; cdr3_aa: CASSLAPGGPQEQYF; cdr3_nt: TGTGCCAGCAGCTTAGCGCCGGGGGGCCCCCAGGAGCAGTACTTC
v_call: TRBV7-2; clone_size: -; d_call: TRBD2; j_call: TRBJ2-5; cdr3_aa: CASSGTSGETQYF; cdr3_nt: TGTGCCAGCAGCGGGACTAGCGGGGAGACCCAGTACTTC
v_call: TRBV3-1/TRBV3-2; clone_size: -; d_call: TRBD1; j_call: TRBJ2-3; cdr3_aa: CASSQQTGGTDTQYF; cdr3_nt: TGTGCCAGCAGCCAGCAGACAGGGGGCACAGATACGCAGTATTTT
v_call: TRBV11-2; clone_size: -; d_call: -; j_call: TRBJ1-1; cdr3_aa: CASSLGGHEAFF; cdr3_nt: TGTGCCAGCAGCTTAGGCGGCCATGAAGCTTTCTTT
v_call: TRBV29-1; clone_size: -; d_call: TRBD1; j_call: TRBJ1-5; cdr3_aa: CSVGQGASDGNQPQHF; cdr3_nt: TGCAGCGTGGGACAGGGGGCAAGCGATGGCAATCAGCCCCAGCATTTT
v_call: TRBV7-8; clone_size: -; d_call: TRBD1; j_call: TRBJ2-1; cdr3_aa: CASSIQSGTAYNEQFF; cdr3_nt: TGTGCCAGCTCTATACAGTCCGGGACAGCCTACAATGAGCAGTTCTTC
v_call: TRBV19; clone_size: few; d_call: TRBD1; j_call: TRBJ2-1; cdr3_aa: CASRDRGRGEQFF; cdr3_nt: TGTGCCAGTCGGGACAGGGGTCGAGGTGAGCAGTTCTTC
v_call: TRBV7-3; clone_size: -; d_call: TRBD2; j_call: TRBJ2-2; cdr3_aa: CASSLREGITGELFF; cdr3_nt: TGTGCCAGCAGCTTAAGGGAGGGTATAACCGGGGAGCTGTTTTTT
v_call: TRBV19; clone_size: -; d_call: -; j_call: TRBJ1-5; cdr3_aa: CASTNLQGHYSNQPQHF; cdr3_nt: TGTGCCAGTACCAACCTCCAGGGGCACTATAGCAATCAGCCCCAGCATTTT
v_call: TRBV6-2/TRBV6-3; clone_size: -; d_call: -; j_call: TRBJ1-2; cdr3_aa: CASSYSSDGYTF; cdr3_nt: TGTGCCAGCAGTTACTCGAGTGATGGCTACACCTTC
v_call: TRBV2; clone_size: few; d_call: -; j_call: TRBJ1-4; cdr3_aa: CASSEQGGWEKLFF; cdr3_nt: TGTGCCAGCAGTGAACAAGGAGGTTGGGAAAAACTGTTTTTT
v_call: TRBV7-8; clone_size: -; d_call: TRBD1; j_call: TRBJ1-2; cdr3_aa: CASSLVPGQGSYGYTF; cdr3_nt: TGTGCCAGCAGCTTAGTCCCGGGACAGGGTTCCTATGGCTACACCTTC
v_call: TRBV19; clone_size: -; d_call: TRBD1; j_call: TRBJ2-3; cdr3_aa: CASSVGTGYGGTDTQYF; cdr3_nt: TGTGCCAGTAGTGTCGGGACAGGTTACGGGGGCACAGATACGCAGTATTTT
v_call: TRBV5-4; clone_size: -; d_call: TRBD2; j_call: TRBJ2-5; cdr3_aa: CASSTWSSGGAETQYF; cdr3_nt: TGTGCCAGCAGCACCTGGAGTAGCGGGGGGGCGGAGACCCAGTACTTC
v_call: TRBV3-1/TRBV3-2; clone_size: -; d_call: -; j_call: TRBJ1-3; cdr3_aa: CASSQMADTIYF; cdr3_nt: TGTGCCAGCAGCCAGATGGCGGACACCATATATTTT
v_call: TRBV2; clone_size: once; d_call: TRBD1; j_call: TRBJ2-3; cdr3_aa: CARDRGRDTQYF; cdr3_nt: TGTGCCAGGGACAGGGGGCGAGATACGCAGTATTTT
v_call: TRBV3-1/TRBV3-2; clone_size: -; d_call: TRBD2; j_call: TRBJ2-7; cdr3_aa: CASSQMTSGGADSF; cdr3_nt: TGTGCCAGCAGCCAAATGACTAGCGGGGGTGCCGACAGCTTC
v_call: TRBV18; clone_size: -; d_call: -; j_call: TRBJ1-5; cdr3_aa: CASSESRNQPQHF; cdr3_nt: TGTGCCAGCTCCGAGAGCCGCAATCAGCCCCAGCATTTT
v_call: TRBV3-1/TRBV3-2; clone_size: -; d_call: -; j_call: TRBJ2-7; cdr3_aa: CASAHQGHYEQYF; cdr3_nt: TGTGCCAGCGCCCATCAGGGGCACTACGAGCAGTACTTC
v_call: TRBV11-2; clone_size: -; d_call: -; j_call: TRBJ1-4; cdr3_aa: CASSFNVEGGKLFF; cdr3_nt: TGTGCCAGCAGCTTTAATGTAGAGGGAGGGAAACTGTTTTTT